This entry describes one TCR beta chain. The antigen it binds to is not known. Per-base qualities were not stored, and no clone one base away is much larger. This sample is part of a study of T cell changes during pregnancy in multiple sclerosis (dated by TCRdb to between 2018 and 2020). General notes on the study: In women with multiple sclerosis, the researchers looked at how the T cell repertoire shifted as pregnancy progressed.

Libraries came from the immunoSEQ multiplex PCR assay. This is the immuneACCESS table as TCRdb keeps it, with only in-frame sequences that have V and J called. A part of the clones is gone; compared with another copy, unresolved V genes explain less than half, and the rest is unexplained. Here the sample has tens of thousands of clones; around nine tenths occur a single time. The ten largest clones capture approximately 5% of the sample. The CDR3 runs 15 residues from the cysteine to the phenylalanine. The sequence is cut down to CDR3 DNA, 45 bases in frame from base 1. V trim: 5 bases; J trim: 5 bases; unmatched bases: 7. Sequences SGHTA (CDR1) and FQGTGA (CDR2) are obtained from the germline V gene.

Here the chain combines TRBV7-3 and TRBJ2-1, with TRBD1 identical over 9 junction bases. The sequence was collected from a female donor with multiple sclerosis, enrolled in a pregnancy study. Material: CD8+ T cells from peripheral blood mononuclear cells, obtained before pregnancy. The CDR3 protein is CASSRTGGADNEQFF. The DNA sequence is TGTGCCAGCAGCCGAACAGGGGGCGCGGACAATGAGCAGTTCTTC.